The entry below gives a single TCR beta chain sequence along with its context. Its cognate antigen is unknown. Isolated RNA was reverse transcribed in full, so expressed TCRB transcripts were sequenced. TCRdb's copy holds only in-frame clones and misses some; the assay was immunoSEQ multiplex PCR. The repertoire holds about 650,000 clones, with around an eighth as singletons. The V gene's germline CDR1 is MNHEY and CDR2 SMNVEV (reference sequence). The V end lost 0 bases, the J end lost 6 bases, and 9 bases lay between the germline ends. There are 15 residues in the CDR3. The entry originates in a study of beta chain features in type 1 diabetes. Study results and limitations: Comparison showed that naive, central memory and Treg TCRB repertoires appeared more similar among patients than among healthy donors. Shortening that was moderate but significant affected the TCRB CDR3s of Type 1 diabetes patients in all four CD4+ subsets. PCR might preferentially amplify shorter templates, equally in patients and controls.

Based on CD45RO/CCR7/CD25/CD127/CD95/CD27, CD4+ regulatory, stem cell-like memory, naive and central memory cells were sorted. Purities over 98% were achieved in all sorted populations. The chain is built from TRBV27 and TRBJ1-6; D remains ambiguous. Sequenced input: naive CD4+ T cells from blood. The origin of this receptor is a man aged 25 to 45 with type 1 diabetes. CDR3 residues: CASSLSKTSNSPLHF. The CDR3 DNA reads TGTGCCAGCAGTTTATCGAAAACGTCTAATTCACCCCTCCACTTT.